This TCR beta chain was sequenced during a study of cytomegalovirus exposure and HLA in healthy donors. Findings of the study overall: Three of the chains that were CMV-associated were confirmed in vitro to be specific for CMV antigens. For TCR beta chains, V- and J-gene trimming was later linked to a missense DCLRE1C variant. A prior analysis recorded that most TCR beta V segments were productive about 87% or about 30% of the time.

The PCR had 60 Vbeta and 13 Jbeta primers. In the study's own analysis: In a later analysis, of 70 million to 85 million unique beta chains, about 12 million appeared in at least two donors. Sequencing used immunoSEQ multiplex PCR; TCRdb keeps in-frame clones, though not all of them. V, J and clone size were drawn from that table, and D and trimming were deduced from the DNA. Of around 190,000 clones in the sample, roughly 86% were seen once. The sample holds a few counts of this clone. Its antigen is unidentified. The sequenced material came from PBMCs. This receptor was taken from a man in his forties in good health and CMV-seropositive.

CDR3 nucleotide sequence: TGTGCCAGCTCCCTGATGGCGGGGGCGATCTCCTACGAGCAGTACTTC. Translating it yields CASSLMAGAISYEQYF. The chain employs TRBV7-2 and TRBJ2-7, with D perhaps TRBD2 (7 bases). Germline CDR1 SGHTA, CDR2 FQGNSA. The CDR3 covers 16 residues. The V end lost 8 bases, the J end lost 0 bases, and 20 bases lay between the germline ends.